The 31 T cell receptor beta chains listed next were all sequenced from one sample in a study of T cells of healthy individuals. TCRdb recomputed calls from the 5' RACE reads with MiXCR, one row per CDR3 protein. The table has more than 60,000 distinct CDR3 sequences, about 16% seen once; the top ten hold about 4.4%. Every receptor here comes from a human donor in good health.

The V gene is TRBV5-5, the J gene TRBJ1-2; 8 bases fit TRBD1. The junction had 0 bases not matched to a gene; V was cut back by 1 base and J by 1 base. CDR1 is SGHKS, CDR2 YYEKEE, per germline (reference sequence). The CDR3 extends over 14 amino acids. CDR3 in DNA: TGTGCCAGCAGCTTGACAGGGGGTAACTATGGCTACACCTTC. Amino acids: CASSLTGGNYGYTF.

In this sample, this clonotype turned up many times. This rearrangement joins TRBV7-2 to TRBJ2-1; D is unresolved. The V end lost 3 bases, the J end lost 5 bases, and 14 bases lay between the germline ends. Germline CDR1 is SGHTA and CDR2 is FQGNSA. The CDR3 runs 15 residues. CDR3 sequence: CASSFGPDPHNEQFF. CDR3 sequence (DNA): TGTGCCAGCAGCTTTGGGCCCGACCCCCACAATGAGCAGTTCTTC.

Many counts were recorded for this clonotype. This chain uses TRBV30 with TRBJ2-1, with 8 bases identical to TRBD2. Germline V gene data show CDR1 as GTSNPN and CDR2 as SVGIG (reference sequence). V trimming: 0 bases; J trimming: 7 bases; junction bases outside the gene matches: 2. The CDR3 has 13 amino acids. CDR3 sequence (DNA): TGTGCCTGGAGTGTAGCGGGGGCAAATGAGCAGTTCTTC. Its translation: CAWSVAGANEQFF.

This clonotype occurred a few times. The CDR3 spells CASSSPDAYPPYEQYF. Here the CDR3 DNA reads TGTGCCAGCAGCTCCCCCGACGCCTATCCCCCCTACGAGCAGTACTTC. The chain uses TRBV11-2 and TRBJ2-7; D remains unclear. Germline loops: CDR1 SGHAT, CDR2 FQNNGV. This CDR3 contains 16 residues. V was pared by 4 bases and J by 2 bases, with 18 bases between.

This clonotype was counted ten times or more. J is TRBJ2-4 and V is TRBV3-1, with unresolved D. V lost 7 bases and J lost 2, with 9 bases in between. The germline V gene encodes CDR1 LGHDT and CDR2 YNNKEL (reference sequence). The CDR3 extends over 13 amino acids. Here the CDR3 reads CASTPPTKNIQYF. The DNA of the CDR3 is TGTGCCAGCACGCCGCCTACCAAAAACATTCAGTACTTC.

This clonotype came up a few times. This chain uses TRBV9 with TRBJ2-1; 8 bases agree with TRBD2. Germline CDR1 SGDLS, CDR2 YYNGEE. V shed 2 bases and J 2 bases; nucleotides not matched to a gene: 3. The CDR3 sequence is 15 residues long. The CDR3 DNA reads TGTGCCAGCAGCGTTAGCGGGGTTACCTACAATGAGCAGTTCTTC. This translates into CASSVSGVTYNEQFF.

This clonotype was found many times. The gene calls are TRBV6-2 or TRBV6-3 and TRBJ2-1; 11 bases fit TRBD2. Germline V gene data show CDR1 as MNHEY and CDR2 as SVGEGT. V shed 9 bases, J shed 7 bases, and the junction held 5 bases outside the gene matches. The CDR3 sequence is 13 residues long. CDR3 residues: CASLAGGHNEQFF. In nucleotides, the CDR3 is TGTGCCAGTCTAGCGGGAGGTCATAATGAGCAGTTCTTC.

The chain recombines TRBV20-1 with TRBJ1-2; D remains ambiguous. The CDR3 is 14 residues long. The ends were cut back, 3 bases at V and 1 base at J, with 12 bases in the middle. Germline CDR1 and CDR2: DFQATT and SNEGSKA (reference sequence). Written as DNA, the CDR3 is TGCAGTGCTAGCTTTTCAGATCATAACTATGGCTACACCTTC. Translating gives CSASFSDHNYGYTF.

About this clonotype itself: One base away lies a much larger clone, so this may be a sequencing read error. The rearrangement joins TRBV7-8 to TRBJ2-5; TRBD2 is a possible D gene (5 bases). Germline V CDR1 and CDR2: SGHVS, FQNEAQ. This CDR3 spans 11 amino acids. The CDR3 is CASSPRETQHF. CDR3 sequence (DNA): TGTGCCAGCAGCCCAAGGGAGACCCAGCACTTC.

This clonotype was counted a few times. The V gene is TRBV20-1, the J gene TRBJ1-4; no definite D call. CDR1 is DFQATT, CDR2 SNEGSKA, per germline (reference sequence). Trimming removed 0 bases at V and 0 bases at J, with 11 bases between. The CDR3 covers 16 residues. The DNA of the CDR3 is TGCAGTGCTAGAGATCCTTGGGGTCCAACTAATGAAAAACTGTTTTTT. Its translation is CSARDPWGPTNEKLFF.

This clonotype has a handful of counts. Here the CDR3 DNA reads TGTGCCAGTAGCCTCGGAGCTGGCGGGAGAGGTCCCTACGAGCAGTACTTC. Amino acids: CASSLGAGGRGPYEQYF. The rearrangement links TRBV19 to TRBJ2-7, with 7 bases aligning to TRBD2. CDR1 is LNHDA, CDR2 SQIVND, per germline (reference sequence). Losses at the gene ends were 6 bases for V and 2 bases for J; bases not matched to a gene: 16. The CDR3 runs to 17 residues.

CDR3 DNA sequence: TGTGCCAGCAGTTTAGGGCGTAGATACACCGGGGAGCTGTTTTTT. Translated, it gives CASSLGRRYTGELFF. The chain employs TRBV12-3 or TRBV12-4 and TRBJ2-2; D call uncertain. The CDR3 loop spans 15 amino acids. V lost 1 base and J 3 bases, leaving 9 bases between the germline ends.

This clonotype has a count of ten or more. The V call is TRBV7-2, the J call TRBJ2-3; possibly TRBD2 for D (5 bases). Germline V gene data show CDR1 as SGHTA and CDR2 as FQGNSA. V was clipped by 5 bases and J by 9 bases, with 18 bases between them. The CDR3 extends over 14 amino acids. CDR3 region: CASSRDQASDTQYF. The DNA of the CDR3 is TGTGCCAGCAGCCGGGATCAGGCTAGTGACACGCAGTATTTT. Full variable domain (missing parts from reference TRBV7-2 and TRBJ2-3): GAGVSQSPSNKVTEKGKDVELRCDPISGHTALYWYRQSLGQGLEFLIYFQGNSAPDKSGLPSDRFSAERTGGSVSTLTIQRTQQEDSAVYLCASSRDQASDTQYFGPGTRLTVL.

This clonotype was counted a few times. The CDR3 nucleotides are TGCGCCAGCAGCCCCTCCGGGGTAGACACAGATACGCAGTATTTT. It codes for CASSPSGVDTDTQYF. The rearrangement uses TRBV5-1 and TRBJ2-3, with D tentatively TRBD2 (5 bases). The CDR3 sequence is 15 residues long. CDR1 SGHRS and CDR2 YFSETQ come from the germline V gene. The V gene lost 4 bases and the J gene lost 2 bases, with 14 bases spanning the gap.

This clonotype showed up many times. At one boundary the junction diverges from the germline segment, which might be a read error. The chain carries TRBV7-7 and TRBJ2-1; 8 bases agree with TRBD2. The CDR3 is 13 residues long. Germline lookup yields CDR1 SSHAT and CDR2 FNYEAQ (reference sequence). CDR3 in amino acids: CASSLGLGNEQFF. In nucleotides, the CDR3 is TGTGCTAGCAGCTTGGGACTAGGTAATGAGCAGTTCTTC.

This clonotype was recorded at least ten times. The chain links TRBV2 to TRBJ2-3; 7 positions match TRBD2. CDR3 size: 15 residues. The germline V gene encodes CDR1 SNHLY and CDR2 FYNNEI. Trimming at V came to 7 bases and at J to 3 bases, leaving 10 bases not matched to a gene. In DNA, the CDR3 is TGTGCCAGCAAGGCCGAGCTAGCGGTAACAGATACGCAGTATTTT. Its protein is CASKAELAVTDTQYF.

This clonotype was seen more than once but under ten times. This chain links TRBV5-4 with TRBJ2-7; 9 nucleotides agree with TRBD1. Germline V gene data show CDR1 as SGHNT and CDR2 as YYREEE (reference sequence). V lost 4 bases, J lost 4 bases, and 6 bases stayed unmatched. The CDR3 is made up of 14 amino acids. CDR3 DNA sequence: TGTGCCAGCAGCGTCGGGACAGGGCTTTACGAGCAGTACTTC. This sequence encodes CASSVGTGLYEQYF.

There are a few counts of this clonotype. This chain links TRBV4-2 with TRBJ1-2; TRBD1 might be the D (6 bases). The CDR3 has 15 residues. V was cut by 4 bases and J by 3 bases, with 15 bases left in between. CDR1 LGHNA and CDR2 YNFKEQ come from the germline V gene. CDR3 DNA sequence: TGTGCCAGCAGCCCTAACAGGGAACGGGACTATGGCTACACCTTC. This codes for CASSPNRERDYGYTF.

V usage is TRBV7-9 and J usage is TRBJ2-5; 7 bases align to TRBD2. The length of the CDR3 is 18 residues. The trim removed 5 bases at V and 5 bases at J, leaving 20 bases unmatched. The germline V gene has CDR1 SEHNR and CDR2 FQNEAQ (reference sequence). The CDR3 DNA reads TGTGCCAGCAGCCCCCCCCATTTACTCCGGGACTACCCGGAGACCCAGTACTTC. It specifies CASSPPHLLRDYPETQYF.

The chain has TRBV10-3 and TRBJ2-5; the match to TRBD2 covers 8 bases. Germline CDR1 ENHRY, CDR2 SYGVKD. V was pared by 6 bases and J by 1 base, with 7 bases of the junction left unmatched. The CDR3 is 15 residues long. The CDR3 protein is CAIRGTGGTQETQYF. Written as DNA, the CDR3 is TGTGCCATCAGAGGGACGGGGGGGACCCAAGAGACCCAGTACTTC.

Many counts were recorded for this clonotype. The rearrangement uses TRBV20-1 and TRBJ2-7; D is uncertain. Looked up from germline, CDR1 is DFQATT and CDR2 is SNEGSKA (reference sequence). Trimming left V 6 bases short and J 0 bases short, with 27 bases between. The length of the CDR3 is 18 residues. The CDR3: CSAQGDGWRARSSYEQYF. The CDR3 bases are TGCAGTGCGCAAGGCGATGGGTGGAGAGCGCGAAGCTCCTACGAGCAGTACTTC.

The chain employs TRBV10-3 and TRBJ2-1, with unresolved D. CDR1 ENHRY and CDR2 SYGVKD come from the germline V gene. V lost 2 bases and J lost 1, with 9 bases in between. The CDR3 runs to 15 residues. DNA of the CDR3: TGTGCCATCAGTGAGCGAGGAGAATCCTACAATGAGCAGTTCTTC. Protein product: CAISERGESYNEQFF.

This clonotype occurred many times. This chain joins TRBV11-2 and TRBJ2-1; D perhaps matches TRBD1 (6 bases). Between the trimmed V and J ends, which lost 3 bases and 8 bases, there was a span of 17 bases. This CDR3 is 15 amino acids long. Germline loops: CDR1 SGHAT, CDR2 FQNNGV. This CDR3 is CASSFRYRAIDEQFF. CDR3 coding DNA: TGTGCCAGCAGCTTCCGGTACAGGGCGATTGATGAGCAGTTCTTC. The variable domain in full, with the rest retrieved from reference TRBV11-2 and TRBJ2-1, is EAGVAQSPRYKIIEKRQSVAFWCNPISGHATLYWYQQILGQGPKLLIQFQNNGVVDDSQLPKDRFSAERLKGVDSTLKIQPAKLEDSAVYLCASSFRYRAIDEQFFGPGTRLTVL.

This clonotype has ten or more counts. The rearrangement links TRBV20-1 to TRBJ1-1; no firm D call. The CDR3 covers 13 residues. In germline, CDR1 is DFQATT, CDR2 SNEGSKA (reference sequence). Trimming left V 5 bases short and J 2 bases short, with 12 bases between. CDR3 coding DNA: TGCAGTGCTGAGCCCACGGTTAACACTGAAGCTTTCTTT. This gives the protein CSAEPTVNTEAFF.

The table lists this clonotype with a few counts. The chain combines TRBV12-3 or TRBV12-4 with TRBJ1-3; maybe TRBD1 (5 bases). The V end lost 8 bases, the J end lost 6 bases, and 17 bases lay between the germline ends. This CDR3 has 14 residues. The CDR3 reads CASSFRRGENTIYF. CDR3 DNA: TGTGCCAGCTCGTTTCGAAGGGGAGAAAACACCATATATTTT.

In its sample, this clonotype was seen a few times. This rearrangement joins TRBV7-4 to TRBJ1-6; D call uncertain. From germline, CDR1 is SGHVT and CDR2 SQSDAQ. This CDR3 has 20 residues. With 1 base removed from V and 0 bases from J, the gap between germline ends came to 19 bases. This CDR3 is CASSLELWRANSSYNSPLHF. The CDR3 DNA is TGTGCCAGCAGCTTAGAACTGTGGAGGGCGAACAGCTCCTATAATTCACCCCTCCACTTT.

This clonotype was recorded a few times. The chain is built from TRBV20-1 and TRBJ1-6, with no clear D. V was pared by 3 bases and J by 5 bases, with 8 bases between. The length of the CDR3 is 13 residues. CDR1 and CDR2 (germline): DFQATT, SNEGSKA (reference sequence). The CDR3 DNA is TGCAGTGCTAGCCCTACCAATAATTCACCCCTCCACTTT. Its translation: CSASPTNNSPLHF.

This clonotype occurred many times. The chain combines TRBV2 with TRBJ1-5, with no clear D. The CDR3 consists of 11 residues. CDR1 SNHLY and CDR2 FYNNEI come from the germline V gene. V was trimmed by 6 bases and J by 6 bases, leaving 6 bases between them. CDR3 amino acids: CASRSGQPQHF. In DNA form, the CDR3 reads TGTGCCAGCAGATCGGGTCAGCCCCAGCATTTT.

This clonotype appeared a few times. The chain links TRBV6-5 to TRBJ2-5; the D call may be TRBD1 or TRBD2 (5 bases each). V was trimmed by 5 bases and J by 5 bases, leaving 15 bases between them. This CDR3 is 14 amino acids long. Germline values: CDR1 MNHEY, CDR2 SVGAGI. CDR3 protein: CASSRRGERETQYF. CDR3 DNA sequence: TGTGCCAGCAGTCGCCGGGGCGAAAGGGAGACCCAGTACTTC.

This chain uses TRBV7-9 with TRBJ1-5; D perhaps matches TRBD1 (6 bases). CDR1 and CDR2 (germline): SEHNR, FQNEAQ (reference sequence). V lost 1 base, J lost 4 bases, and 11 bases lay in between. The CDR3 totals 15 residues. This chain's CDR3 is CASSLGTGANQPQHF. In nucleotides, the CDR3 is TGTGCCAGCAGCTTAGGGACGGGGGCAAATCAGCCCCAGCATTTT.

This chain connects TRBV10-3 to TRBJ2-1, with 14 bases identical to TRBD2. This CDR3 comprises 17 residues. Losses at the gene ends were 4 bases for V and 3 bases for J; bases not matched to a gene: 5. Per germline, CDR1 ENHRY and CDR2 SYGVKD. The CDR3 loop is CAISARTSGRNYNEQFF. CDR3 DNA sequence: TGTGCCATCAGTGCCCGGACTAGCGGGAGGAACTACAATGAGCAGTTCTTC.